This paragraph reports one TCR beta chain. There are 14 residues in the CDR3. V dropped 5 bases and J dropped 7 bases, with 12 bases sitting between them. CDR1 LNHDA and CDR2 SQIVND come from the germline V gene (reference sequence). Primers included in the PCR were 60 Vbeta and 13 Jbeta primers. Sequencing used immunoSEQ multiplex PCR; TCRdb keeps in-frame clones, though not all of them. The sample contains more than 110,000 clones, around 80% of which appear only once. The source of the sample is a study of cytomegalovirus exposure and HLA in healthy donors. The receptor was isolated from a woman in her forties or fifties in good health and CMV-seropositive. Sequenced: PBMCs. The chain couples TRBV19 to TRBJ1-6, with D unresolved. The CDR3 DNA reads TGTGCCAGTAGTCCACGGACGGGAAATTCACCCCTCCACTTT. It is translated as CASSPRTGNSPLHF.